This TCR beta chain was sequenced for a study of cytomegalovirus exposure and HLA in healthy donors. Study conclusions and caveats: In a later analysis, V- and J-gene trimming of beta chains associated with a DCLRE1C missense variant, replicated independently. Fewer N-insertions (relative to the 666-donor mean) were reportedly seen in an Asian-associated ancestry cluster in a later analysis. At a 0.05 false discovery rate, a later analysis found 16,951 TCR beta sequences to be associated with HLA alleles.

This CDR3 comprises 16 residues. The germline CDR1 and CDR2 sequences are LGHNA and YNFKEQ. J was trimmed by 5 bases and V by 4 bases; bases with no gene match: 10. Regarding this clone: Its antigen remains unknown.

Primers included in the PCR were 60 Vbeta and 13 Jbeta primers. The protocol was immunoSEQ multiplex PCR, while the TCRdb copy is restricted to in-frame clones and leaves out a portion. The top ten hold approximately 5.6% of the sample, which has about 83,000 clones, more than 60% seen once. This clonotype originated in a man aged 18-30 years in good health and CMV-seropositive. The sample taken for sequencing was PBMCs. This chain uses TRBV4-2 with TRBJ2-1; 8 nucleotides line up with TRBD2. DNA for the CDR3: TGTGCCAGCAGCCCCCGGCTAGCGGGTTCTCACAATGAGCAGTTCTTC. This translates into CASSPRLAGSHNEQFF.